This T cell receptor (beta chain) is from a study of blood T cells in healthy people across ages. Findings and caveats of the study: In older individuals, TCR beta diversity per million T cells was lower, falling roughly linearly with age.

The V segment lost 5 bases and the J segment 3 bases; nucleotides outside the gene matches: 7. The CDR3 totals 14 residues. Germline V gene data show CDR1 as MDHEN and CDR2 as SYDVKM. A second PCR, run for roughly 7 to 12 cycles, used a sample-barcoded 5' primer plus a J-beta primer mix. TCRdb re-analysed the 5' RACE reads in MiXCR, keeping a single row per CDR3 protein. The sample shows about a million distinct CDR3 sequences, roughly 51% of them seen only once. This clonotype appeared a few times. The antigen remains unidentified. The TCR comes from a woman in her sixties or seventies in good health. Input material: blood. The chain recombines TRBV28 with TRBJ2-7; TRBD1 aligns across 7 bases. In nucleotides, the CDR3 is TGTGCCAGCAGTCCCGGGACAGTCCTCTACGAGCAGTACTTC. Translated, it gives CASSPGTVLYEQYF.